Below are 29 T cell receptor beta chains sequenced from a single sample in a study of persistence of HIV-infected CD4 T cells. These TCRs are of unknown antigen specificity. Anti-CD3/anti-CD28 beads served as a nonspecific positive control stimulus. CD4+ T cells upregulating both CD40 ligand and CD69 were sorted as responding cells. This was the immunoSEQ version 4 assay in survey mode. Libraries were prepared by immunoSEQ multiplex PCR; TCRdb keeps only in-frame clonotypes and omits some of them. The table has under 50,000 clones, roughly nine tenths seen once. The sample in question was CD4+ T cells sorted from PBMCs after approximately 19-hour stimulation, obtained from a patient who received antiretroviral therapy. Receptors originate from an adult man with HIV who was CMV-seropositive.

This sequence joins TRBV7-2 and TRBJ2-7, with 12 bases fitting TRBD2. With the DNA end fitting TRBJ2-1 better, the J assignment may be wrong. This CDR3 spans 18 amino acids. Germline V lookup: CDR1 SGHTA, CDR2 FQGNSA. The CDR3 DNA follows: TGTGCCAGCAGCTTGGGCCCACTAGCGGGGGGTCCGTACAATGAGCAGTTCTTC. Translated, it gives CASSLGPLAGGPYNEQFF.

The V call is TRBV15, the J call TRBJ2-2, with 9 positions matching TRBD2. CDR1 LNHNV and CDR2 YYDKDF come from the germline V gene (reference sequence). V shed 7 bases and J 1 base; nucleotides not matched to a gene: 10. This CDR3 contains 17 residues. This chain's CDR3 is CATTGGAGGLNTGELFF. CDR3 DNA: TGTGCCACCACGGGAGGAGCGGGGGGCCTGAACACCGGGGAGCTGTTTTTT.

The chain uses TRBV9 and TRBJ1-4, with TRBD1 identical over 10 bases. J was trimmed by 7 bases and V by 0 bases; bases with no gene match: 6. The CDR3 spans 16 residues. CDR1 SGDLS and CDR2 YYNGEE come from the germline V gene. CDR3 nucleotide sequence: TGTGCCAGCAGCGTAGGGGCTAGGGACAGGGGTGAAAAACTGTTTTTT. Residues: CASSVGARDRGEKLFF.

The gene calls are TRBV5-1 and TRBJ1-2; 9 bases are a match to TRBD1. Germline loops: CDR1 SGHRS, CDR2 YFSETQ. The CDR3 totals 15 residues. V dropped 0 bases and J dropped 7; count of bases not matched to a gene: 7. CDR3 in amino acids: CASSLEQGASVGYTF. In DNA form, the CDR3 reads TGCGCCAGCAGCTTGGAACAGGGGGCTTCGGTTGGCTACACCTTC.

This chain connects TRBV15 to TRBJ2-7; no clear D gene. V was clipped by 6 bases and J by 3 bases, with 15 bases between them. The germline V gene encodes CDR1 LNHNV and CDR2 YYDKDF (reference sequence). This CDR3 region has 14 residues. CDR3 loop: CATRKSGEGYEQYF. In DNA form, the CDR3 reads TGTGCCACCAGAAAATCCGGTGAAGGCTACGAGCAGTACTTC. The full variable domain, in which reference TRBV15 and TRBJ2-7 provide the parts outside the CDR3, is DAMVIQNPRYQVTQFGKPVTLSCSQTLNHNVMYWYQQKSSQAPKLLFHYYDKDFNNEADTPDNFQSRRPNTSFCFLDIRSPGLGDTAMYLCATRKSGEGYEQYFGPGTRLTVT.

V is TRBV6-2 or TRBV6-3 and J is TRBJ2-7; D gene uncertain. With 5 bases removed from V and 2 bases from J, the gap between germline ends came to 16 bases. The CDR3 runs to 15 residues. CDR1 and CDR2 (germline): MNHEY, SVGEGT. This chain's CDR3 is CASSRGPRPTYEQYF. Here the CDR3 DNA reads TGTGCCAGCAGTCGAGGACCGAGGCCAACCTACGAGCAGTACTTC.

The chain uses TRBV6-6 and TRBJ2-3, with 9 bases matching TRBD2. This CDR3 comprises 16 residues. The V gene end was trimmed by 8 bases and the J gene end by 1 base; junction bases not matched to a gene: 10. The germline CDR1 and CDR2 sequences are MNHNY and SVGAGI (reference sequence). In DNA form, the CDR3 reads TGTGCCAGCGTAGATAGCCAGCGGGGGGGCACAGATACGCAGTATTTT. Its protein is CASVDSQRGGTDTQYF.

V usage is TRBV19 and J usage is TRBJ1-5; 9 bases line up with TRBD1. CDR3 size: 15 residues. The V and J ends lost 3 bases and 3 bases, in that order; junction bases with no gene match: 3. Germline CDR1 LNHDA, CDR2 SQIVND (reference sequence). The DNA for the CDR3 is TGTGCCAGTAGTATGGGGGACAGGGACAATCAGCCCCAGCATTTT. This sequence encodes CASSMGDRDNQPQHF.

Worth noting for this clone: At one end, the junction sequence differs from germline, possibly due to a read error. The rearrangement joins TRBV7-8 to TRBJ2-2, with TRBD2 identical over 8 bases. Germline V CDR1 and CDR2: SGHVS, FQNEAQ. The CDR3 totals 16 residues. The CDR3 sequence: CASSLGGSGVAGKLFF. CDR3 in DNA: TGTGCCAGCAGCTTAGGGGGTAGCGGGGTAGCCGGGAAGCTGTTTTTT.

CDR3 region: CASRSQGFYNSPLHF. Here the CDR3 DNA reads TGTGCCAGCAGATCACAGGGTTTTTATAATTCACCCCTCCACTTT. The chain recombines TRBV6-5 with TRBJ1-6; D is possibly TRBD1 (6 bases). Germline loops: CDR1 MNHEY, CDR2 SVGAGI. V dropped 6 bases and J dropped 4 bases, with 13 bases sitting between them. The CDR3 totals 15 residues.

To note about this clone: The junction does not match germline at one end; this may be a read error. The CDR3 sequence is CASSFLRDSTLHF. The CDR3 region has the DNA TGTGCCAGCAGTTTCTTGAGAGATTCAACCCTCCACTTT. The rearrangement uses TRBV28 and TRBJ1-6; D is ambiguous. This CDR3 comprises 13 residues. Germline V gene sequence: CDR1 MDHEN, CDR2 SYDVKM.

This rearrangement joins TRBV19 to TRBJ1-4, with 10 bases matching TRBD1. Trimming took 5 bases from V and 2 from J; bases not matched to a gene: 8. The CDR3 length is 17 residues. Germline V lookup: CDR1 LNHDA, CDR2 SQIVND (reference sequence). CDR3 amino acids: CASSRRDRGGTNEKLFF. Written as DNA, the CDR3 is TGTGCCAGTAGTCGTCGGGACAGGGGAGGGACTAATGAAAAACTGTTTTTT.

In DNA form, the CDR3 reads TGTGCCAGCAGCTTGGATGTGGGAAATTTAAATGAAAAACTGTTTTTT. Translation: CASSLDVGNLNEKLFF. The chain employs TRBV5-5 and TRBJ1-4; D remains ambiguous. Deletions cut 0 bases from V and 5 bases from J, with 14 bases between. Germline CDR1 SGHKS, CDR2 YYEKEE (reference sequence). The CDR3 is made up of 16 amino acids.

This clone appeared once. This chain uses TRBV5-1 with TRBJ1-1; D may be TRBD1 (5 bases). The CDR3 is 14 amino acids. Germline CDR1 is SGHRS and CDR2 is YFSETQ. Trimming pared 0 bases from V and 0 bases from J, leaving 6 bases between. CDR3 loop: CASSLEGLNTEAFF. The CDR3 DNA sequence: TGCGCCAGCAGCTTGGAGGGACTGAACACTGAAGCTTTCTTT.

A single count supports this clone. The rearrangement uses TRBV27 and TRBJ1-5, with no clear D. The CDR3 covers 15 residues. V was cut by 5 bases and J by 7 bases, with 18 bases left in between. Germline CDR1 and CDR2: MNHEY and SMNVEV (reference sequence). CDR3 bases: TGTGCCAGCAGTCAGTGGGTGGGTAGTGGCCAGCCCCAGCATTTT. It translates to CASSQWVGSGQPQHF.

The gene calls are TRBV7-8 and TRBJ1-2, with D possibly matching TRBD1 (5 bases). The germline V gene encodes CDR1 SGHVS and CDR2 FQNEAQ. Trimming stripped 0 bases from V and 4 bases from J, with 12 bases between. The CDR3 sequence is 15 residues long. DNA for the CDR3: TGTGCCAGCAGCTTAGCGGGGGGGACTTCCTATGGCTACACCTTC. It translates to CASSLAGGTSYGYTF.

DNA of the CDR3: TGTGCCAGCAGTTTGAAGGGCTATGGCTACACCTTC. Translating gives CASSLKGYGYTF. The chain recombines TRBV12-3 or TRBV12-4 with TRBJ1-2; D is unresolved. V was clipped by 3 bases and J by 4 bases, with 6 bases between them. This CDR3 has 12 amino acids.

The count of this clone is one. The gene calls are TRBV18 and TRBJ2-3, with D possibly called TRBD1 or TRBD2 (5 bases each). Trimming removed 2 bases at V and 4 bases at J, with 13 bases between. The CDR3 runs to 15 residues. CDR1 is KGHSH and CDR2 is LQKENI in the germline V gene. The chain's CDR3 is CASSPEGLPSDTQYF. CDR3 DNA: TGTGCCAGCTCACCAGAGGGGTTACCCTCAGATACGCAGTATTTT. The variable domain in full, with the rest retrieved from reference TRBV18 and TRBJ2-3, is NAGVMQNPRHLVRRRGQEARLRCSPMKGHSHVYWYRQLPEEGLKFMVYLQKENIIDESGMPKERFSAEFPKEGPSILRIQQVVRGDSAAYFCASSPEGLPSDTQYFGPGTRLTVL.

V is TRBV7-2 and J is TRBJ2-7; maybe TRBD1 (5 bases). The length of the CDR3 is 15 residues. V lost 3 bases and J lost 1, with 13 bases in between. Germline lookup yields CDR1 SGHTA and CDR2 FQGNSA. The DNA for the CDR3 is TGTGCCAGCAGCTTGGGGCCCCAAGGTTCCTACGAGCAGTACTTC. It specifies CASSLGPQGSYEQYF.

The V call is TRBV5-5, the J call TRBJ2-2, with D tentatively TRBD1 (5 bases). This CDR3 has 16 amino acids. CDR1 is SGHKS, CDR2 YYEKEE, per germline (reference sequence). With 6 bases removed from V and 4 bases from J, the gap between germline ends came to 19 bases. The CDR3 is CASIRQGALSTGELFF. Here the CDR3 DNA reads TGTGCCAGCATCCGACAAGGGGCGCTGAGCACCGGGGAGCTGTTTTTT.

This chain connects TRBV11-3 to TRBJ2-2; 7 bases agree with TRBD2. The CDR3 is 15 amino acids. V lost 0 bases to trimming and J lost 3 bases; unmatched junction nucleotides: 1. Germline V gene lookup returns CDR1 SGHNT and CDR2 YENEEA. CDR3 in DNA: TGTGCCAGCAGCTTAGAAGCGGGGTACACCGGGGAGCTGTTTTTT. It codes for CASSLEAGYTGELFF.

This clone was observed a single time. This chain uses TRBV11-3 with TRBJ2-1; D gene ambiguous. This CDR3 contains 15 residues. CDR1 and CDR2 (germline): SGHNT, YENEEA. V dropped 3 bases and J dropped 0 bases, with 9 bases sitting between them. The DNA of the CDR3 is TGTGCCAGCAGCTTCGACGCAAGCTCCTACAATGAGCAGTTCTTC. Translated, it gives CASSFDASSYNEQFF. Supplemented by reference TRBV11-3 and TRBJ2-1, the full variable domain reads EAGVVQSPRYKIIEKKQPVAFWCNPISGHNTLYWYLQNLGQGPELLIRYENEEAVDDSQLPKDRFSAERLKGVDSTLKIQPAELGDSAVYLCASSFDASSYNEQFFGPGTRLTVL.

This chain uses TRBV19 with TRBJ2-3; 10 bases agree with TRBD1. CDR3 size: 16 residues. V gave up 5 bases and J gave up 2 bases; unmatched junction bases: 7. Germline CDR1 is LNHDA and CDR2 is SQIVND (reference sequence). CDR3 DNA sequence: TGTGCCAGTAGTCCTCGGACAGGGGGAATCACAGATACGCAGTATTTT. Its protein is CASSPRTGGITDTQYF.

This chain uses TRBV7-9 with TRBJ2-3; D may be TRBD1 (6 bases). CDR3 length equals 17 residues. Germline CDR1 is SEHNR and CDR2 is FQNEAQ (reference sequence). Trimming took 4 bases from V and 2 from J, leaving 19 bases between them. The CDR3 loop reads CASSSLPGQGPTDTQYF. CDR3 DNA: TGTGCCAGCAGCTCCCTGCCGGGGCAGGGGCCCACAGATACGCAGTATTTT.

J is TRBJ1-6 and V is TRBV7-2, with no clear D. Trimming removed 1 base at V and 7 bases at J, with 8 bases between. This CDR3 has 14 amino acids. Per germline, CDR1 SGHTA and CDR2 FQGNSA. The CDR3 coding sequence is TGTGCCAGCAGCTTAGAGGGTTGGAATTCACCCCTCCACTTT. It specifies CASSLEGWNSPLHF.

This clone came up a few times. This chain connects TRBV3-1 (or the pseudogene TRBV3-2) to TRBJ2-2; TRBD1 is a possible D gene (6 bases). This CDR3 region has 16 residues. The V and J ends lost 6 bases and 1 base respectively, with 15 bases between them. The germline CDR1 and CDR2 sequences are LGHDT and YNNKEL (reference sequence). The CDR3 bases are TGTGCCAGCAGGATCACAGGGAAGGTGAACACCGGGGAGCTGTTTTTT. This encodes CASRITGKVNTGELFF.

The J gene is TRBJ1-3, the V gene TRBV2; unclear D gene. Trimming stripped 3 bases from V and 4 bases from J, with 13 bases between. CDR3 length: 15 residues. The germline V gene has CDR1 SNHLY and CDR2 FYNNEI. The CDR3 nucleotides read TGTGCCAGCAGTGATGAACGGACCCACGGAAACACCATATATTTT. Protein product: CASSDERTHGNTIYF. Full variable domain (missing parts from reference TRBV2 and TRBJ1-3): EPEVTQTPSHQVTQMGQEVILRCVPISNHLYFYWYRQILGQKVEFLVSFYNNEISEKSEIFDDQFSVERPDGSNFTLKIRSTKLEDSAMYFCASSDERTHGNTIYFGEGSWLTVV.

The chain joins TRBV9 to TRBJ2-7; the D gene could be TRBD1 or TRBD2 (6 bases each). The CDR3 sequence is 15 residues long. V gave up 0 bases and J gave up 0 bases, with 10 bases separating them. Germline assignment: CDR1 SGDLS and CDR2 YYNGEE. The CDR3 sequence: CASSVASGASYEQYF. The CDR3, as DNA: TGTGCCAGCAGCGTAGCTTCGGGGGCCTCCTACGAGCAGTACTTC.

The J gene is TRBJ2-2, the V gene TRBV6-4; TRBD1 is a possible D gene (6 bases). Germline CDR1 is MRHNA and CDR2 is SNTAGT. V shed 4 bases and J shed 0 bases, with 12 bases lying between them. CDR3 length equals 16 residues. The CDR3 sequence: CASSVETGTNTGELFF. Written as DNA, the CDR3 is TGTGCCAGCAGTGTGGAGACAGGAACGAACACCGGGGAGCTGTTTTTT.